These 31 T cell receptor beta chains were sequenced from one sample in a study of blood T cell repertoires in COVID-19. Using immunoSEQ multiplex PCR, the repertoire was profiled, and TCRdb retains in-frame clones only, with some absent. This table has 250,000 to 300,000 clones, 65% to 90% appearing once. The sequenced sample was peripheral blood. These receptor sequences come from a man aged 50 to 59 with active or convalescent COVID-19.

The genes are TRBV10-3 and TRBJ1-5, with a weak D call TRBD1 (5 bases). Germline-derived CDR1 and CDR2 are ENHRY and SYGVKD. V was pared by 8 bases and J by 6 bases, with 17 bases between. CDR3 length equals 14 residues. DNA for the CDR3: TGTGCCATCGGGCCGGGGGGATCAGGTCAGCCCCAGCATTTT. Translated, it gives CAIGPGGSGQPQHF.

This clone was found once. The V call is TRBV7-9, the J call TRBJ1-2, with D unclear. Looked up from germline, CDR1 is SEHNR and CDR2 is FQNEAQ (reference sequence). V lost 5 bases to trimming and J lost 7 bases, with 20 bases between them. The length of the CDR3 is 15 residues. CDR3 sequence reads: CASSPRGTFLGGYTF. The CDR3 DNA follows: TGTGCCAGCAGCCCTAGAGGCACCTTTCTGGGTGGCTACACCTTC.

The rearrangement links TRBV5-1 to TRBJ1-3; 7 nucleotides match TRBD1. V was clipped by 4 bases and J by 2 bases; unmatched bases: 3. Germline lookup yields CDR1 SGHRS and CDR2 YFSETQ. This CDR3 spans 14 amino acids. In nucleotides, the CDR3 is TGCGCCAGCAGCCTGGGACAGACTGGAAACACCATATATTTT. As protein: CASSLGQTGNTIYF.

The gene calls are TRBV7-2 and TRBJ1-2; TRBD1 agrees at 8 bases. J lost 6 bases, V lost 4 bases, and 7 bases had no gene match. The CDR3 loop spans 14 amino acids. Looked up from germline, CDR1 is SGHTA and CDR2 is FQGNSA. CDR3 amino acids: CASSYQGADHGYTF. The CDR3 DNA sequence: TGTGCCAGCAGCTACCAGGGGGCTGATCATGGCTACACCTTC.

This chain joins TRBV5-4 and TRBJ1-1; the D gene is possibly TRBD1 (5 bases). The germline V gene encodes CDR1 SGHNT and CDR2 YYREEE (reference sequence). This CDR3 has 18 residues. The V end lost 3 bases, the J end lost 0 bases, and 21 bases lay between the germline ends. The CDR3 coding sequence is TGTGCCAGCAGCTGGGGCGGGGCGGTCAGCCGTATGAACACTGAAGCTTTCTTT. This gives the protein CASSWGGAVSRMNTEAFF.

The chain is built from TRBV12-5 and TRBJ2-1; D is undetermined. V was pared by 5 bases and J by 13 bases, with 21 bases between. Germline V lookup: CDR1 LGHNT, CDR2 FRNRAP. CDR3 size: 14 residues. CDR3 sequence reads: CASGTRPLVEHQFF. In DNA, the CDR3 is TGTGCTAGTGGTACCCGCCCCCTGGTCGAACACCAGTTCTTC.

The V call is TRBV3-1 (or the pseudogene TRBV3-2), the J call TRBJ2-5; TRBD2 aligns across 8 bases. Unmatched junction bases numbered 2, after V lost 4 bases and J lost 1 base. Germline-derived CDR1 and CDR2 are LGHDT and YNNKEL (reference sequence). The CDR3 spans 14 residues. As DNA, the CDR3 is TGTGCCAGCAGCCCCACTAGCGGCCAAGAGACCCAGTACTTC. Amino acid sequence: CASSPTSGQETQYF.

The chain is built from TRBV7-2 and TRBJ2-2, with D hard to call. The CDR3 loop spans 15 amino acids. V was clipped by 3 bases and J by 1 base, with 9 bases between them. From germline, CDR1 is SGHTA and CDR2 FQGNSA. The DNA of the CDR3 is TGTGCCAGCAGCTTGACACTCGGGAACACCGGGGAGCTGTTTTTT. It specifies CASSLTLGNTGELFF.

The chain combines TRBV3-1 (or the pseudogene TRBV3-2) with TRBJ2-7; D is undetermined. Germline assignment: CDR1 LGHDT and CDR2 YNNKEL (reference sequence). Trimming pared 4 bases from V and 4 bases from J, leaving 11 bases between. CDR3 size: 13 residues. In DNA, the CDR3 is TGTGCCAGCAGCCCTTGGTCGGTATACGAGCAGTACTTC. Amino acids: CASSPWSVYEQYF.

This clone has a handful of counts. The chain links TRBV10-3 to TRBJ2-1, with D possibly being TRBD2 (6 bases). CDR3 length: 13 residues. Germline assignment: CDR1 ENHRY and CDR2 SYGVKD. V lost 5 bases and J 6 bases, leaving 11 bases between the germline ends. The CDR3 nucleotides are TGTGCCATCAGTCGGGAGAAGGGCAATGAGCAGTTCTTC. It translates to CAISREKGNEQFF.

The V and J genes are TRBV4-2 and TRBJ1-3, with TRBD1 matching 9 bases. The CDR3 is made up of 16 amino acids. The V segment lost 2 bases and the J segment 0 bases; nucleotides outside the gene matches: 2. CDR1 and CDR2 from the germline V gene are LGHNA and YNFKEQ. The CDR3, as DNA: TGTGCCAGCAGCCAACCGGGACAGGGCTCTGGAAACACCATATATTTT. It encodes CASSQPGQGSGNTIYF.

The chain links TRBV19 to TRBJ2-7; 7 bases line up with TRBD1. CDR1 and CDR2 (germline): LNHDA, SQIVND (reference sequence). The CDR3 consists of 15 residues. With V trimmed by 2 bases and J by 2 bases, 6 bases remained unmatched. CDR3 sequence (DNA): TGTGCCAGTAGTATAAGGGACAGCCCTACCTACGAGCAGTACTTC. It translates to CASSIRDSPTYEQYF.

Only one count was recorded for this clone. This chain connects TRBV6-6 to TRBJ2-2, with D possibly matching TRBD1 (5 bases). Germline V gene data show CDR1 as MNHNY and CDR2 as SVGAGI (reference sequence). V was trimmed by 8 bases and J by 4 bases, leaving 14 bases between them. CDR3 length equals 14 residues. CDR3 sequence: CASLLDRSTGELFF. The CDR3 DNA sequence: TGTGCCAGCCTCCTCGACAGATCCACCGGGGAGCTGTTTTTT.

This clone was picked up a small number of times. The chain's CDR3 is CASSAQGPPFDGYTF. CDR3 in DNA: TGTGCCAGCAGCGCCCAGGGCCCGCCTTTCGATGGCTACACCTTC. The rearrangement joins TRBV5-5 to TRBJ1-2; maybe TRBD1 (5 bases). There are 15 residues in the CDR3. The V and J ends lost 4 bases and 6 bases respectively, with 19 bases between them. The V gene's germline CDR1 is SGHKS and CDR2 YYEKEE (reference sequence).

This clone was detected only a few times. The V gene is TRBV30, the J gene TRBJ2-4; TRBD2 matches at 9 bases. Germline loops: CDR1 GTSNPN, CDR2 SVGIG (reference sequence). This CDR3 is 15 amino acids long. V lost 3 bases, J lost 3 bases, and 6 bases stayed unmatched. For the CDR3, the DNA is TGTGCCTGGAGCCAGCGGGGGGTCGGCAAAAACATTCAGTACTTC. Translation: CAWSQRGVGKNIQYF. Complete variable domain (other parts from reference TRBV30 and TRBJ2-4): SQTIHQWPATLVQPVGSPLSLECTVEGTSNPNLYWYRQAAGRGLQLLFYSVGIGQISSEVPQNLSASRPQDRQFILSSKKLLLSDSGFYLCAWSQRGVGKNIQYFGAGTRLSVL.

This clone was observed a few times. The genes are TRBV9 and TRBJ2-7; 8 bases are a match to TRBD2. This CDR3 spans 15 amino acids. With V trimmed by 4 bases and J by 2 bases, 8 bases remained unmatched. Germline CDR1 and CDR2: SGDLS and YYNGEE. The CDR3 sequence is CASSPRGSGTYEQYF. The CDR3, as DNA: TGTGCCAGCAGCCCCCGAGGTAGCGGGACCTACGAGCAGTACTTC.

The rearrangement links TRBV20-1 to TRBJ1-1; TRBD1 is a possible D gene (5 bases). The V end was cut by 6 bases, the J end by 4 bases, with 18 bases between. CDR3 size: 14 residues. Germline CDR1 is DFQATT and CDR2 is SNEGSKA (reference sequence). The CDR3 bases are TGCAGTGCGAGTGATTTAAGGGGAGGCACTGAAGCTTTCTTT. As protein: CSASDLRGGTEAFF.

This CDR3 is CASSSAGTVSGNTIYF. In nucleotides, the CDR3 is TGTGCCAGTAGTTCAGCCGGGACAGTCTCTGGAAACACCATATATTTT. The rearrangement links TRBV19 to TRBJ1-3; 7 bases fit TRBD1. CDR3 size: 16 residues. The germline V gene encodes CDR1 LNHDA and CDR2 SQIVND (reference sequence). After removal of 5 bases from V and 0 bases from J, the junction contained 7 bases not matched to a gene.

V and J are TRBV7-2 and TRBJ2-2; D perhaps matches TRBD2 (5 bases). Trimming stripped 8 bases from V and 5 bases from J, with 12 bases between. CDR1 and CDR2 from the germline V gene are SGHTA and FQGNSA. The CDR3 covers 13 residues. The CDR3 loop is CASVQRETGELFF. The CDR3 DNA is TGTGCCAGCGTGCAGAGGGAGACCGGGGAGCTGTTTTTT.

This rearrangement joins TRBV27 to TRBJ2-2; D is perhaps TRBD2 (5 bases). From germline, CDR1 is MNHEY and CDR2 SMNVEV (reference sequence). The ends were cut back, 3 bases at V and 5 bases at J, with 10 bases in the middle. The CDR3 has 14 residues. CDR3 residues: CASSFLAVTGELFF. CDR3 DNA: TGTGCCAGCAGTTTTCTAGCAGTGACCGGGGAGCTGTTTTTT.

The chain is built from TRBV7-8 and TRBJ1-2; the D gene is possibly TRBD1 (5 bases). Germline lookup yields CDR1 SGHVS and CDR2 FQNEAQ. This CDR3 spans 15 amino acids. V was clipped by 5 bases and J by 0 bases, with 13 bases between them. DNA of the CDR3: TGTGCCAGCAGCCAAGCGGGGGGGACTAACTATGGCTACACCTTC. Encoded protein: CASSQAGGTNYGYTF.

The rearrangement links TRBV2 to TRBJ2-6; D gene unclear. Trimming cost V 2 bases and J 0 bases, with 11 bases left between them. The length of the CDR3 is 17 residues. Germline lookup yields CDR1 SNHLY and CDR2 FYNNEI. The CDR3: CASSESPSGSGANVLTF. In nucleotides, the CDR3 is TGTGCCAGCAGTGAAAGTCCCTCGGGCTCTGGGGCCAACGTCCTGACTTTC.

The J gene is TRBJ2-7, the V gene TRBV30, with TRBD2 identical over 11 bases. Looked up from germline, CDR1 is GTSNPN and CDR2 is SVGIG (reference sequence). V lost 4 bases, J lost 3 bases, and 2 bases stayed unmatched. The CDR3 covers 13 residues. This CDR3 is CAWTGTSGYEQYF. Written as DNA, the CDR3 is TGTGCCTGGACCGGGACTAGCGGCTACGAGCAGTACTTC.

CDR3 nucleotide sequence: TGTGCCAGTAGTTGGAGGGGGGGTTATGGCTACACCTTC. Protein: CASSWRGGYGYTF. This chain joins TRBV19 and TRBJ1-2; the D gene is possibly TRBD1 (6 bases). Germline CDR1 is LNHDA and CDR2 is SQIVND (reference sequence). V lost 5 bases and J lost 5, with 12 bases in between. This CDR3 comprises 13 residues.

DNA of the CDR3: TGTGCCAGCAGTCCCCTGGGTAGCGGGAGGACCTACGAGCAGTACTTC. It translates to CASSPLGSGRTYEQYF. V usage is TRBV28 and J usage is TRBJ2-7, with 10 positions matching TRBD2. Per germline, CDR1 MDHEN and CDR2 SYDVKM. CDR3 size: 16 residues. Trimming took 5 bases from V and 2 from J; bases not matched to a gene: 9.

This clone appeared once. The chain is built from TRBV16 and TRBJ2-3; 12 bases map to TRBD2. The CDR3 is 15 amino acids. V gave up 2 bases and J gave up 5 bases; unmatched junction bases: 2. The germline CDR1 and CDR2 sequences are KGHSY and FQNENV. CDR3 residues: CASSQTGLAGDTQYF. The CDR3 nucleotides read TGTGCCAGCAGCCAAACGGGACTAGCGGGAGATACGCAGTATTTT. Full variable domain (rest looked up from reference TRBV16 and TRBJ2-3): GEEVAQTPKHLVRGEGQKAKLYCAPIKGHSYVFWYQQVLKNEFKFLISFQNENVFDETGMPKERFSAKCLPNSPCSLEIQATKLEDSAVYFCASSQTGLAGDTQYFGPGTRLTVL.

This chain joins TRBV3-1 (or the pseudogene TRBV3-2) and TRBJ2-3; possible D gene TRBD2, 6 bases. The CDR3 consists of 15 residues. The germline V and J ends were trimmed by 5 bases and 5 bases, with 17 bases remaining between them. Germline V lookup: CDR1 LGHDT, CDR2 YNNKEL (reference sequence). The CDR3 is CASSSSFGAGDTQYF. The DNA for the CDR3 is TGTGCCAGCAGCTCATCCTTTGGAGCGGGAGATACGCAGTATTTT.

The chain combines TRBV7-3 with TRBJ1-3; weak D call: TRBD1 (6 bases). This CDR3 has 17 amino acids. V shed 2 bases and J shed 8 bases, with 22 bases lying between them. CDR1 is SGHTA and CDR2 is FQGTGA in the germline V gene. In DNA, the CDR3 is TGTGCCAGCAGCTTAGGTTCGGCGTCGGACAGTGGGGACACCATATATTTT. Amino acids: CASSLGSASDSGDTIYF.

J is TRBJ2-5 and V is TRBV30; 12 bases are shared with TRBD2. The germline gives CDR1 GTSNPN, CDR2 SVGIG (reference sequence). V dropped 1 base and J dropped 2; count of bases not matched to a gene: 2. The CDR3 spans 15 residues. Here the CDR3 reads CAWSAGTSGQETQYF. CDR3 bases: TGTGCCTGGAGTGCCGGGACTAGCGGGCAAGAGACCCAGTACTTC. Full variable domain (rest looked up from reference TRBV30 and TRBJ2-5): SQTIHQWPATLVQPVGSPLSLECTVEGTSNPNLYWYRQAAGRGLQLLFYSVGIGQISSEVPQNLSASRPQDRQFILSSKKLLLSDSGFYLCAWSAGTSGQETQYFGPGTRLLVL.

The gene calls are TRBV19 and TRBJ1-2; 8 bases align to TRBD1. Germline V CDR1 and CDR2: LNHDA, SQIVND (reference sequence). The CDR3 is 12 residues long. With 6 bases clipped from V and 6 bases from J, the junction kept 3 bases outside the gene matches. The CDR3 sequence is CASRGQGHGYTF. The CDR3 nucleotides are TGTGCCAGTAGAGGACAGGGACATGGCTACACCTTC. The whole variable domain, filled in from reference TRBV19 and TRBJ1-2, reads DGGITQSPKYLFRKEGQNVTLSCEQNLNHDAMYWYRQDPGQGLRLIYYSQIVNDFQKGDIAEGYSVSREKKESFPLTVTSAQKNPTAFYLCASRGQGHGYTFGSGTRLTVV.

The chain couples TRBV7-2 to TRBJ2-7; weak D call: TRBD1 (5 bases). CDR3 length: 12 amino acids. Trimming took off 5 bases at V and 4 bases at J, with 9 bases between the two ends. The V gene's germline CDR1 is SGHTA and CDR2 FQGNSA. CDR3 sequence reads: CASSPRQYEQYF. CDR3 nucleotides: TGTGCCAGCAGCCCCCGACAGTACGAGCAGTACTTC. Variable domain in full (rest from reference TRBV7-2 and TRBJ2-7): GAGVSQSPSNKVTEKGKDVELRCDPISGHTALYWYRQSLGQGLEFLIYFQGNSAPDKSGLPSDRFSAERTGGSVSTLTIQRTQQEDSAVYLCASSPRQYEQYFGPGTRLTVT.